Listed below are T cell receptor beta chains from one sample, sequenced in a study of blood T cell repertoires in COVID-19. The assay was immunoSEQ multiplex PCR, and TCRdb's table has in-frame clones only and misses some. Among about 300,000 clones listed, more than 70% were seen once. Sample: peripheral blood. These TCRs come from a woman in her forties or fifties with acute or convalescent COVID-19. The CDR3 runs from the conserved cysteine through the conserved F or W. The D gene is left open where the match is weak. Clone size, where shown, is once, few, many, or a class for clones that have expanded.

J: TRBJ2-7
length: 14
V: TRBV11-2
size: .
D: TRBD1
DNA: TGTGCCAGCAGCTTGGACAGGACCTCCTACGAGCAGTACTTC
CDR3: CASSLDRTSYEQYF

J: TRBJ1-5
length: 19
V: TRBV14
size: .
D: TRBD1
DNA: TGTGCCAGCAGCCCGACCCATCCGGGACAGGGTGGTGGCAATCAGCCCCAGCATTTT
CDR3: CASSPTHPGQGGGNQPQHF

J: TRBJ2-3
length: 15
V: TRBV5-1
size: .
D: TRBD2
DNA: TGCGCCAGCAGCTTGGGACTAGCGGGAGTCAATACGCAGTATTTT
CDR3: CASSLGLAGVNTQYF

J: TRBJ2-1
length: 11
V: TRBV2
size: .
D: .
DNA: TGTGCCAGCACGGTCTACAATGAGCAGTTCTTC
CDR3: CASTVYNEQFF

J: TRBJ2-1
length: 16
V: TRBV5-1
size: once
D: TRBD2
DNA: TGCGCCAGCAGCTTTAGCATAGCGGGAGGGCCGGCTGAGCAGTTCTTC
CDR3: CASSFSIAGGPAEQFF

J: TRBJ1-2
length: 15
V: TRBV27
size: .
D: TRBD1
DNA: TGTGCCAGCAGTTTCAGGACAGGGGGAAGCTATGGCTACACCTTC
CDR3: CASSFRTGGSYGYTF

J: TRBJ2-5
length: 13
V: TRBV7-9
size: .
D: .
DNA: TGTGCCAGCAGCCCGGGAGTCCAAGAGACCCAGTACTTC
CDR3: CASSPGVQETQYF

J: TRBJ1-1
length: 12
V: TRBV28
size: .
D: TRBD1
DNA: TGTGCCAGCCGGGACAGGGACTCTGAAGCTTTCTTT
CDR3: CASRDRDSEAFF

J: TRBJ1-5
length: 16
V: TRBV19
size: .
D: .
DNA: TGTGCCAGTAGGTCCTGGGTCCGGGGTAACAATCAGCCCCAGCATTTT
CDR3: CASRSWVRGNNQPQHF

J: TRBJ1-2
length: 15
V: TRBV11-2
size: few
D: TRBD1
DNA: TGTGCCAGCAGCCTAAGTCGGGACAGCAACTATGGCTACACCTTC
CDR3: CASSLSRDSNYGYTF

J: TRBJ1-4
length: 15
V: TRBV10-3
size: .
D: .
DNA: TGTGCCATCAGTGAGTCGAGTGAAAGCGGTGAAAAACTGTTTTTT
CDR3: CAISESSESGEKLFF

J: TRBJ2-3
length: 16
V: TRBV30
size: once
D: TRBD2
DNA: TGTGCCTGGAGTGTGCAGGCGGGGGGGGTCACAGATACGCAGTATTTT
CDR3: CAWSVQAGGVTDTQYF

J: TRBJ2-1
length: 15
V: TRBV4-1
size: .
D: TRBD2
DNA: TGCGCCAGCCACACCGGGACTAACTCCTACAATGAGCAGTTCTTC
CDR3: CASHTGTNSYNEQFF

J: TRBJ1-1
length: 13
V: TRBV7-2
size: .
D: .
DNA: TGTGCCAGCGAGAGGCAGACTAACACTGAAGCTTTCTTT
CDR3: CASERQTNTEAFF

J: TRBJ1-2
length: 11
V: TRBV6-6
size: .
D: .
DNA: TGTGCCAGCAGCCCCAGGGGTGGCTACACCTTC
CDR3: CASSPRGGYTF

J: TRBJ2-7
length: 12
V: TRBV7-2
size: .
D: TRBD1
DNA: TGTGCCAGCACCGGACAGGGAGGCGAGCAGTACTTC
CDR3: CASTGQGGEQYF

J: TRBJ1-4
length: 15
V: TRBV7-3
size: .
D: TRBD1
DNA: TGTGCCAGCAGCCAGGGACAGGGCCTTAATGAAAAACTGTTTTTT
CDR3: CASSQGQGLNEKLFF

J: TRBJ1-2
length: 13
V: TRBV12-3/TRBV12-4
size: .
D: TRBD1
DNA: TGTGCCAGCAGTTGGACAGGGGATGGAGGCTACACCTTC
CDR3: CASSWTGDGGYTF

J: TRBJ1-1
length: 14
V: TRBV5-1
size: .
D: .
DNA: TGCGCCAGCAGCTTCGACAGAATGAACACTGAAGCTTTCTTT
CDR3: CASSFDRMNTEAFF

J: TRBJ2-1
length: 14
V: TRBV10-1
size: .
D: .
DNA: TGCGCCAGCAGTGGAACAGGGCTTCGGGATGAGCAGTTCTTC
CDR3: CASSGTGLRDEQFF

J: TRBJ1-1
length: 13
V: TRBV7-3
size: .
D: .
DNA: TGTGCCAGCAGCGCACTTCAGGGGACTGAAGCTTTCTTT
CDR3: CASSALQGTEAFF